The 9 T cell receptor beta chains below all came from one sample that was sequenced in a study of cytomegalovirus exposure and HLA in healthy donors. The PCR contained 60 Vbeta and 13 Jbeta primers. The repertoire was sequenced with immunoSEQ multiplex PCR; TCRdb's copy has only in-frame clones and lacks some. The sample has around 210,000 clones; the top ten hold over 0.75%. Sequenced sample: PBMCs. Receptor source: a woman under 40 in good health and CMV-seropositive.

Regarding this clone: This sample includes further DNA sequences coding for the same CDR3. J is TRBJ2-1 and V is TRBV6-6, with D tentatively TRBD2 (5 bases). Trimming took off 10 bases at V and 2 bases at J, with 12 bases between the two ends. CDR1 is MNHNY and CDR2 is SVGAGI in the germline V gene (reference sequence). This CDR3 region has 13 residues. Written as DNA, the CDR3 is TGTGCCACCTTAGCGCCCACCTACAATGAGCAGTTCTTC. This encodes CATLAPTYNEQFF.

The chain links TRBV5-1 to TRBJ2-7; 8 bases match TRBD1. Germline CDR1 reads SGHRS; CDR2 reads YFSETQ. Trimming at V came to 3 bases and at J to 2 bases, leaving 4 bases not matched to a gene. The CDR3 extends over 14 amino acids. The CDR3 reads CASSWDRQAYEQYF. The CDR3 DNA reads as TGCGCCAGCAGCTGGGACAGGCAAGCCTACGAGCAGTACTTC.

V gene TRBV11-2 combines with J gene TRBJ1-3; TRBD1 is a possible D gene (6 bases). Germline V lookup: CDR1 SGHAT, CDR2 FQNNGV. Trimming pared 6 bases from V and 6 bases from J, leaving 18 bases between. The CDR3 spans 15 residues. Here the CDR3 reads CASRPPGQLPNTIYF. In nucleotides, the CDR3 is TGTGCCAGCAGACCCCCTGGACAGCTACCAAACACCATATATTTT. The full variable domain, with the rest looked up from reference TRBV11-2 and TRBJ1-3, is EAGVAQSPRYKIIEKRQSVAFWCNPISGHATLYWYQQILGQGPKLLIQFQNNGVVDDSQLPKDRFSAERLKGVDSTLKIQPAKLEDSAVYLCASRPPGQLPNTIYFGEGSWLTVV.

This chain joins TRBV28 and TRBJ1-2; D remains unclear. The germline CDR1 and CDR2 sequences are MDHEN and SYDVKM. The CDR3 is 13 amino acids. Trimming left V 9 bases short and J 0 bases short, with 11 bases between. CDR3 sequence (DNA): TGTGCCAGTCGGTTGTTTGCTAACTATGGCTACACCTTC. This codes for CASRLFANYGYTF.

This chain uses TRBV5-1 with TRBJ2-7; 7 bases agree with TRBD1. Germline CDR1 reads SGHRS; CDR2 reads YFSETQ. V shed 0 bases and J 5 bases; nucleotides not matched to a gene: 8. This CDR3 region has 15 residues. The CDR3 DNA follows: TGCGCCAGCAGCTTGGCGGTGACAGGGTACGACGAGCAGTACTTC. Its translation is CASSLAVTGYDEQYF.

J is TRBJ2-5 and V is TRBV7-7; D gene unclear. The CDR3 has 13 residues. Trimming took off 4 bases at V and 5 bases at J, with 11 bases between the two ends. Germline CDR1 is SSHAT and CDR2 is FNYEAQ (reference sequence). DNA of the CDR3: TGTGCCAGCAGCTCCGTGAACGGGGAGACCCAGTACTTC. Amino acid sequence: CASSSVNGETQYF.

The chain has TRBV27 and TRBJ2-7, with D possibly being TRBD1 (6 bases). The V gene lost 2 bases and the J gene lost 7 bases, with 18 bases spanning the gap. The CDR3 is made up of 15 amino acids. Germline V gene sequence: CDR1 MNHEY, CDR2 SMNVEV (reference sequence). The CDR3 sequence: CASSLGRAGVREQYF. In DNA, the CDR3 is TGTGCCAGCAGTTTAGGGCGGGCAGGGGTACGAGAGCAGTACTTC.

The chain couples TRBV11-2 to TRBJ1-1; 9 positions agree with TRBD1. This CDR3 has 15 amino acids. V was clipped by 5 bases and J by 2 bases; unmatched bases: 6. The germline V gene encodes CDR1 SGHAT and CDR2 FQNNGV. In DNA form, the CDR3 reads TGTGCCAGCAGCAGCTGGACAGGGGTAAACACTGAAGCTTTCTTT. Translating gives CASSSWTGVNTEAFF.

V and J are TRBV9 and TRBJ1-6, with 8 bases aligning to TRBD1. Losses at the gene ends were 3 bases for V and 5 bases for J; bases not matched to a gene: 7. CDR1 and CDR2 (germline): SGDLS, YYNGEE. CDR3 size: 16 residues. CDR3 nucleotides: TGTGCCAGCAGCGCAAGACAGGGGATCGATAATTCACCCCTCCACTTT. Its protein is CASSARQGIDNSPLHF. The full variable domain, in which reference TRBV9 and TRBJ1-6 provide the parts outside the CDR3, is DSGVTQTPKHLITATGQRVTLRCSPRSGDLSVYWYQQSLDQGLQFLIQYYNGEERAKGNILERFSAQQFPDLHSELNLSSLELGDSALYFCASSARQGIDNSPLHFGNGTRLTVT.